What follows are 20 T cell receptor beta chains derived from one specimen sequenced in a study of T cell responses to AZD1222 COVID-19 vaccine. Produced via immunoSEQ multiplex PCR; TCRdb's table is partial and in-frame only. The sample records some 190,000 clones, around 87% being singletons. The sequencing here drew on peripheral blood, taken on day 0 of AZD1222 vaccination. The receptors come from an adult in good health.

This chain connects TRBV28 to TRBJ1-1; no firm D call. CDR1 and CDR2 from the germline V gene are MDHEN and SYDVKM. V was trimmed by 2 bases and J by 5 bases, leaving 9 bases between them. This CDR3 comprises 13 residues. CDR3 loop: CASSLRSGTEAFF. The CDR3 region has the DNA TGTGCCAGCAGTTTACGTAGTGGGACTGAAGCTTTCTTT. Looking up the rest from reference TRBV28 and TRBJ1-1 gives the full variable domain: DVKVTQSSRYLVKRTGEKVFLECVQDMDHENMFWYRQDPGLGLRLIYFSYDVKMKEKGDIPEGYSVSREKKERFSLILESASTNQTSMYLCASSLRSGTEAFFGQGTRLTVV.

Concerning this clone: Germline is not matched at one junction end, which may reflect a read error. The identical CDR3 is also encoded by other nucleotide sequences in the sample. V is TRBV7-2 and J is TRBJ1-2; no reliable D call. Germline assignment: CDR1 SGHTA and CDR2 FQGNSA. There are 15 residues in the CDR3. CDR3 residues: CASSLDAPGGYGYTF. CDR3 sequence (DNA): TGCGCCAGCAGCTTAGATGCCCCTGGCGGCTATGGCTACACCTTC.

The chain has TRBV7-3 and TRBJ1-5; D call uncertain. Trimming left V 5 bases short and J 6 bases short, with 11 bases between. This CDR3 region has 13 residues. Germline CDR1 is SGHTA and CDR2 is FQGTGA. Here the CDR3 reads CASSPDGVQPQHF. The CDR3 DNA follows: TGTGCCAGCAGCCCAGATGGCGTTCAGCCCCAGCATTTT.

V usage is TRBV24-1 and J usage is TRBJ1-1, with D perhaps TRBD1 (6 bases). CDR1 and CDR2 from the germline V gene are KGHDR and SFDVKD. This CDR3 has 13 residues. The germline V and J ends were trimmed by 6 bases and 3 bases, with 10 bases remaining between them. The CDR3 DNA is TGTGCCACCAGTCGGGGGGCGTACACTGAAGCTTTCTTT. Amino acids: CATSRGAYTEAFF.

The chain recombines TRBV7-8 with TRBJ1-2, with TRBD1 matching over 7 bases. The CDR3 is 15 residues long. With 5 bases clipped from V and 1 base from J, the junction kept 7 bases outside the gene matches. Germline V gene lookup returns CDR1 SGHVS and CDR2 FQNEAQ. This CDR3 is CASSVGQPVNYGYTF. In DNA form, the CDR3 reads TGTGCCAGCAGCGTGGGACAGCCCGTTAACTATGGCTACACCTTC.

The chain uses TRBV25-1 and TRBJ2-3; possible D gene TRBD2, 6 bases. Per germline, CDR1 MGHDK and CDR2 SYGVNS. CDR3 length equals 16 residues. Trimming took off 3 bases at V and 1 base at J, with 14 bases between the two ends. CDR3 protein: CASSEFAGRGTDTQYF. The CDR3 DNA reads TGTGCCAGCAGTGAGTTTGCGGGGCGCGGCACAGATACGCAGTATTTT.

The J gene is TRBJ2-2, the V gene TRBV3-1 (or the pseudogene TRBV3-2); D gene ambiguous. The CDR3 spans 12 residues. V lost 5 bases and J 4 bases, leaving 5 bases between the germline ends. In germline, CDR1 is LGHDT, CDR2 YNNKEL (reference sequence). The DNA for the CDR3 is TGTGCCAGCAGCTACGTCACCGGGGAGCTGTTTTTT. The encoded protein is CASSYVTGELFF.

This sequence joins TRBV12-2 and TRBJ2-5. TRBV12-2 is noted as a pseudogene. The CDR3 is made up of 14 amino acids. The chain's CDR3 is CARKTRTCQETQYF. As DNA, the CDR3 is TGTGCAAGAAAGACAAGGACCTGCCAAGAGACCCAGTACTTC.

The rearrangement joins TRBV5-1 to TRBJ1-1, with D unresolved. V was pared by 0 bases and J by 6 bases, with 9 bases between. Germline CDR1 SGHRS, CDR2 YFSETQ. The CDR3 runs 13 residues. CDR3 sequence (DNA): TGCGCCAGCAGCTTGGAAGCAGCCTCTGAAGCTTTCTTT. It is translated as CASSLEAASEAFF.

This chain links TRBV7-9 with TRBJ2-5; D is possibly TRBD1 (6 bases). V was shortened by 0 bases and J by 1 base, with 12 bases between the two germline ends. The CDR3 covers 16 residues. Looked up from germline, CDR1 is SEHNR and CDR2 is FQNEAQ (reference sequence). CDR3 in amino acids: CASSLAGRGSQETQYF. The CDR3 DNA reads TGTGCCAGCAGCTTAGCGGGTAGGGGGAGCCAAGAGACCCAGTACTTC.

This clone was detected only once. This sequence joins TRBV19 and TRBJ2-7; TRBD1 aligns across 8 bases. The CDR3 runs to 14 residues. Germline CDR1 is LNHDA and CDR2 is SQIVND (reference sequence). With 7 bases clipped from V and 0 bases from J, the junction kept 5 bases outside the gene matches. Here the CDR3 DNA reads TGTGCCAGTAAAGGACAGGGAAGCTCCTACGAGCAGTACTTC. Translating it yields CASKGQGSSYEQYF. The full variable domain, rest sourced from reference TRBV19 and TRBJ2-7, is DGGITQSPKYLFRKEGQNVTLSCEQNLNHDAMYWYRQDPGQGLRLIYYSQIVNDFQKGDIAEGYSVSREKKESFPLTVTSAQKNPTAFYLCASKGQGSSYEQYFGPGTRLTVT.

The chain combines TRBV7-9 with TRBJ1-2; tentative D call: TRBD1 (6 bases). The V end lost 4 bases, the J end lost 4 bases, and 10 bases lay between the germline ends. This CDR3 has 13 amino acids. Germline CDR1 SEHNR, CDR2 FQNEAQ (reference sequence). The chain's CDR3 is CASSSMDSYGYTF. DNA for the CDR3: TGTGCCAGCAGCTCCATGGACAGCTATGGCTACACCTTC.

This clone was seen only once. This chain uses TRBV4-1 with TRBJ1-1, with 8 bases fitting TRBD1. The germline CDR1 and CDR2 sequences are MGHRA and YSYEKL. The CDR3 has 14 residues. V was clipped by 7 bases and J by 5 bases; unmatched bases: 9. The CDR3 sequence: CASTETGVETEAFF. The DNA for the CDR3 is TGCGCCAGCACTGAGACAGGGGTTGAGACTGAAGCTTTCTTT.

CDR3 amino acids: CASSNGQSNTEAFF. CDR3 DNA: TGCGCCAGCAGCAACGGACAGTCAAACACTGAAGCTTTCTTT. The V gene is TRBV4-1, the J gene TRBJ1-1; possible D gene TRBD1, 6 bases. CDR3 length: 14 amino acids. Germline CDR1 is MGHRA and CDR2 is YSYEKL. Between the trimmed V and J ends, which lost 5 bases and 2 bases, there was a span of 12 bases.

V and J are TRBV28 and TRBJ2-1; TRBD2 agrees at 15 bases. The CDR3 has 16 amino acids. Looked up from germline, CDR1 is MDHEN and CDR2 is SYDVKM. The V and J ends lost 5 bases and 9 bases, in that order; junction bases with no gene match: 8. The chain's CDR3 is CASSSSGLAGGREQFF. The CDR3 DNA sequence: TGTGCCAGCAGTAGCTCGGGACTAGCGGGGGGACGTGAGCAGTTCTTC.

A few counts support this clone. The chain joins TRBV18 to TRBJ1-1, with 9 bases aligning to TRBD1. Germline V gene sequence: CDR1 KGHSH, CDR2 LQKENI. The length of the CDR3 is 14 residues. V was pared by 5 bases and J by 4 bases, with 5 bases of the junction left unmatched. CDR3 nucleotide sequence: TGTGCCAGCTCAGGGAAGACAGGGGGCACTGAAGCTTTCTTT. It translates to CASSGKTGGTEAFF. The entire variable domain, with the rest obtained from reference TRBV18 and TRBJ1-1, is as follows: NAGVMQNPRHLVRRRGQEARLRCSPMKGHSHVYWYRQLPEEGLKFMVYLQKENIIDESGMPKERFSAEFPKEGPSILRIQQVVRGDSAAYFCASSGKTGGTEAFFGQGTRLTVV.

The chain joins TRBV28 to TRBJ2-1; tentative D call: TRBD1 (6 bases). The germline V and J ends were trimmed by 6 bases and 5 bases, with 14 bases remaining between them. CDR1 and CDR2 (germline): MDHEN, SYDVKM. CDR3 length: 14 amino acids. The CDR3 loop is CASRLPDRNNEQFF. The CDR3 nucleotides are TGTGCCAGCAGGTTACCGGACAGAAACAATGAGCAGTTCTTC.

The V and J genes are TRBV19 and TRBJ1-1, with TRBD1 as a possible D gene (5 bases). Germline values: CDR1 LNHDA, CDR2 SQIVND (reference sequence). The CDR3 extends over 13 amino acids. Trimming removed 3 bases at V and 7 bases at J, with 12 bases between. The CDR3 sequence: CASSIGVQGEAFF. CDR3 nucleotide sequence: TGTGCCAGTAGTATCGGTGTTCAGGGTGAAGCTTTCTTT.

Turning to this clone: Additional DNA sequences in this sample encode the identical CDR3. V usage is TRBV30 and J usage is TRBJ1-5, with TRBD1 identical over 7 bases. V lost 0 bases to trimming and J lost 4 bases; unmatched junction nucleotides: 0. The germline CDR1 and CDR2 sequences are GTSNPN and SVGIG (reference sequence). This CDR3 region has 13 residues. CDR3 in DNA: TGTGCCTGGAGTGTACAGGGGAATCAGCCCCAGCATTTT. Amino acids: CAWSVQGNQPQHF.

This sequence joins TRBV4-1 and TRBJ2-1; 8 bases align to TRBD2. V gave up 4 bases and J gave up 8 bases; unmatched junction bases: 7. There are 14 residues in the CDR3. Per the germline V gene, CDR1 is MGHRA and CDR2 is YSYEKL. CDR3 coding DNA: TGCGCCAGCAGCCTGGCCGTAGCGGGGCATGAGCAGTTCTTC. This encodes CASSLAVAGHEQFF.